The sequence of this TCR beta chain was determined in a study of CD8 T cells in Susac syndrome. The CDR3 covers 17 residues. V lost 5 bases to trimming and J lost 5 bases, with 21 bases between them. Germline V CDR1 and CDR2: SGHVS, FNYEAQ. Study-wide findings and caveats: The number of individuals included in the study's TCR sequencing and HLA analysis was acknowledged as relatively small.

On this clonotype itself: What it binds is not known.

With random hexamers, reverse transcription was performed on about 0.5 to 1 ug of RNA. By means of immunoSEQ multiplex PCR, TCR beta CDR3 spanning 54 Vbeta and 13 Jbeta underwent amplification. TCRdb reanalysed the immunoSEQ multiplex PCR reads using MiXCR and keeps one entry per CDR3 protein. The table shows fewer than 200,000 distinct CDR3 sequences, with around 96% occurring only once. Sequencing of TCR beta, carried out with a high-throughput approach, was applied to CD8+ and CD4+ T cells from the blood. The sequenced sample was CD8+ T cells from PBMCs. V gene TRBV7-6 combines with J gene TRBJ2-2; D is ambiguous. The clonotype was recovered from a human donor with multiple sclerosis. Here the CDR3 reads CASSPFWVSSSTGELFF. The CDR3 nucleotides read TGTGCCAGCAGCCCTTTCTGGGTCTCTTCGTCAACCGGGGAGCTGTTTTTT.